This TCR beta chain was recorded in a study of blood T cell repertoires in COVID-19. TCRdb's copy holds only in-frame clones and misses some; the assay was immunoSEQ multiplex PCR. The sample includes 200,000 to 250,000 clones, around 87% of them seen just once. The CDR3 extends over 18 amino acids. With 0 bases clipped from V and 1 base from J, the junction kept 11 bases outside the gene matches. Germline assignment: CDR1 MGHRA and CDR2 YSYEKL. This TCR was sampled from a young man who had been exposed to COVID-19. Sequencing input: PBMCs or T cells enriched from blood (not recorded which). The rearrangement links TRBV4-1 to TRBJ2-5, with 7 bases aligning to TRBD2. DNA for the CDR3: TGCGCCAGCAGCCAAGATTCCGGGAGCGGGGCCCTCCAAGAGACCCAGTACTTC. Translation: CASSQDSGSGALQETQYF.